This T cell receptor (beta chain) was identified during a study of T cell repertoires in cytomegalovirus infection. TCRdb independently ran MiXCR on the reads; one entry per CDR3 protein. Here the sample spans roughly 600,000 distinct CDR3 sequences, roughly 26% being singletons. Sequencing was carried out using CD8+ T cells from PBMCs. The sequence derives from a human donor in good health (CMV status not recorded). Some clones in this sample may be carry-over from other donors' samples.

DNA for the CDR3: TGTGCCAGCACAGACTTGGACTACGAGCAGTACTTC. It codes for CASTDLDYEQYF. The V call is TRBV12-3 or TRBV12-4, the J call TRBJ2-7; D is uncertain. Between the trimmed V and J ends, which lost 7 bases and 3 bases, there was a span of 10 bases. The CDR3 contains 12 residues.